This T cell receptor beta chain is drawn from a study of memory CD4+ T cells and cytomegalovirus serostatus. Turning to the study itself: Donors were healthy Belgian adults, 10 or so CMV seropositive and 24 seronegative.

About this clone: Its antigen is not identified.

Sequencing used immunoSEQ multiplex PCR; TCRdb keeps in-frame clones, though not all of them. Among more than 50,000 clones listed, 60% to 80% were seen once. V lost 7 bases, J lost 2 bases, and 12 bases lay in between. From germline, CDR1 is MNHEY and CDR2 SVGAGI. The CDR3 contains 14 residues. Study-wide findings and caveats: The CMV-associated TCR signature appears largely within the CD4+ memory repertoire.

Single viable CD3+CD4+CD8-CD45RO+ cells were sorted as the memory CD4+ T cells. The chain joins TRBV6-5 to TRBJ1-5; D call uncertain. This receptor was identified in an adult in good health and CMV-seronegative. The sequencing sample was made of memory CD4+ T cells from blood. CDR3 bases: TGTGCCAGCATGTCAGGTAAGGGCAATCAGCCCCAGCATTTT. Its protein product is CASMSGKGNQPQHF.